These T cell receptor beta chains were read from a single sample in a study of tumor-infiltrating lymphocytes in primary liver carcinoma. TCRdb redid the calling of the multiplex PCR reads with MiXCR, one entry per CDR3 protein. The sample shows 55,000 to 65,000 distinct CDR3 sequences, less than 85% of them seen only once. Sequenced input: liver tumor tissue from sampling region 2. The receptors derive from a man aged 35-49 years with primary liver carcinoma and hepatitis B virus infection. The CDR3 runs from the conserved cysteine through the conserved F or W. A D gene is named only where the DNA matches it firmly. Not every row has a clone size; where given, it reads once, few, many or a size class.

CDR3 length: 14
V gene: TRBV11-2
D gene: .
clone size: .
J gene: TRBJ2-3
CDR3 DNA: TGTGCCAGCAGCTTCAGTGGGTGTAGCGAAAAATCTACTTTC
CDR3 protein: CASSFSGCSEKSTF

CDR3 length: 14
V gene: TRBV29-1
D gene: .
clone size: .
J gene: TRBJ2-3
CDR3 DNA: TGCAGCGTTTCCGGGACATTGGCGTCAGATACGCAGTATTTT
CDR3 protein: CSVSGTLASDTQYF

CDR3 length: 17
V gene: TRBV4-2
D gene: .
clone size: few
J gene: TRBJ2-3
CDR3 DNA: TGTGCCAGCAGCCTTGTGACTAGTGGGAGTGTCACAGATACGCAGTATTTT
CDR3 protein: CASSLVTSGSVTDTQYF

CDR3 length: 14
V gene: TRBV11-3
D gene: .
clone size: once
J gene: TRBJ1-1
CDR3 DNA: TGTGCCAGGAGCTTGGACGGTGTAAACACTGAAGCTTTCTTT
CDR3 protein: CARSLDGVNTEAFF

CDR3 length: 16
V gene: TRBV14
D gene: .
clone size: .
J gene: TRBJ1-6
CDR3 DNA: TGTGCCAGCAGCCAAGGGGTCGTGAGGTTTAATTCACCCCTCCACTTT
CDR3 protein: CASSQGVVRFNSPLHF

CDR3 length: 17
V gene: TRBV11-1
D gene: TRBD2
clone size: .
J gene: TRBJ2-4
CDR3 DNA: TGTGTCAGCAGCTTTCCCGGGACTAGCGGGACCAAAAACATTCATCACTTC
CDR3 protein: CVSSFPGTSGTKNIHHF

CDR3 length: 19
V gene: TRBV4-2
D gene: TRBD2
clone size: .
J gene: TRBJ2-2
CDR3 DNA: TGTTCCAGCAGCCAAGCGCTAGCGGGAGGGTTAGCGAACACCGGGAAGCTGTTTTTT
CDR3 protein: CSSSQALAGGLANTGKLFF

CDR3 length: 16
V gene: TRBV11-2
D gene: TRBD2
clone size: .
J gene: TRBJ2-5
CDR3 DNA: TGTGCCAGCAGCCACACTCCAGGCGGGGGGGAAGAGACCCAATACTTC
CDR3 protein: CASSHTPGGGEETQYF

CDR3 length: 14
V gene: TRBV6-1
D gene: .
clone size: many
J gene: TRBJ2-2
CDR3 DNA: TGTGCCAGCAGTGGGAGGACAGACACCGGGGAGCTGTTTTTT
CDR3 protein: CASSGRTDTGELFF

CDR3 length: 15
V gene: TRBV12-3/TRBV12-4
D gene: .
clone size: .
J gene: TRBJ2-7
CDR3 DNA: TGTGCCAGCAGTATGGGGGCAGGGAGGTCCTATGAGCAGTATTTC
CDR3 protein: CASSMGAGRSYEQYF

CDR3 length: 14
V gene: TRBV7-8
D gene: TRBD2
clone size: many
J gene: TRBJ2-7
CDR3 DNA: TGTGCCAGCAGCTGGCTAGCGGGGACCTACGAGCAGTACTTC
CDR3 protein: CASSWLAGTYEQYF

CDR3 length: 13
V gene: TRBV6-5
D gene: TRBD1
clone size: .
J gene: TRBJ1-5
CDR3 DNA: TGTGCCAGCAGCAGGGACAGAAATCAGCACCAGCATTTT
CDR3 protein: CASSRDRNQHQHF

CDR3 length: 15
V gene: TRBV18
D gene: .
clone size: .
J gene: TRBJ2-6
CDR3 DNA: TGTGCCAGCTCACCAAGAGACTCTGGGGCCAACGTCCTGACTTTC
CDR3 protein: CASSPRDSGANVLTF

CDR3 length: 14
V gene: TRBV4-2
D gene: TRBD1
clone size: .
J gene: TRBJ2-2
CDR3 DNA: TGTGCCAGCACTACAGGGGGTTACACCGGGGAGCTGTTTTTT
CDR3 protein: CASTTGGYTGELFF

CDR3 length: 14
V gene: TRBV11-2
D gene: .
clone size: .
J gene: TRBJ2-1
CDR3 DNA: TGTGACCGCAGCTTGAGGGGGGCGTACAATGAGCAGTTCTTC
CDR3 protein: CDRSLRGAYNEQFF

CDR3 length: 11
V gene: TRBV29-1
D gene: .
clone size: .
J gene: TRBJ2-1
CDR3 DNA: TGCAGGGTTGGGTTCTACAATGAGCAGTTCTTC
CDR3 protein: CRVGFYNEQFF

CDR3 length: 13
V gene: TRBV28
D gene: .
clone size: .
J gene: TRBJ2-7
CDR3 DNA: TGTGCCAGCATTCCCGGGTTCTCCTACGAGCAGTACTTC
CDR3 protein: CASIPGFSYEQYF

CDR3 length: 18
V gene: TRBV4-1
D gene: .
clone size: .
J gene: TRBJ2-2
CDR3 DNA: TGCGCCAGCAGCCAAGATCGGCGTTTTGAGGTGTTGACCGGGGAGCTGTCTTTT
CDR3 protein: CASSQDRRFEVLTGELSF

CDR3 length: 14
V gene: TRBV28
D gene: TRBD1
clone size: few
J gene: TRBJ2-7
CDR3 DNA: TGTGCCAGCAGTTCGGGACAGGGCAGCCACGAGCAGTACTTC
CDR3 protein: CASSSGQGSHEQYF

CDR3 length: 12
V gene: TRBV6-2/TRBV6-3
D gene: .
clone size: .
J gene: TRBJ2-5
CDR3 DNA: TGTGCCAGCAGTGGGAATGGAGAAACCCAGAACTTC
CDR3 protein: CASSGNGETQNF

CDR3 length: 15
V gene: TRBV19
D gene: .
clone size: .
J gene: TRBJ2-7
CDR3 DNA: TGTGCCAGTAGTATATACGGCGGCAAAGCCTACGAGCAGTACTTC
CDR3 protein: CASSIYGGKAYEQYF

CDR3 length: 10
V gene: TRBV20-1
D gene: .
clone size: .
J gene: TRBJ1-6
CDR3 DNA: TGCAGTGCTAGCCGAGGGCCCCTCCACTTT
CDR3 protein: CSASRGPLHF